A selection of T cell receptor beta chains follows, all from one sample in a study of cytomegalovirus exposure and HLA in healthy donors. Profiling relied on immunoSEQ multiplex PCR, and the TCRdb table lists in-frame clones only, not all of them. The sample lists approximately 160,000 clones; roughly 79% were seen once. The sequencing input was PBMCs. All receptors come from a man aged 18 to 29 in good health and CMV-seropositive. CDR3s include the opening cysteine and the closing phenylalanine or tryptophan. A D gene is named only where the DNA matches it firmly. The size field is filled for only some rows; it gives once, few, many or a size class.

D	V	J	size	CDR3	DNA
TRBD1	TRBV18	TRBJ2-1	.	CASSPGTGGLGDEQFF	TGTGCCAGCTCACCAGGGACAGGGGGGTTGGGTGATGAGCAGTTCTTC
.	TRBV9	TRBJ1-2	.	CASSDRDSSPYGYTF	TGTGCCAGCAGCGACCGGGATTCCTCCCCCTATGGCTACACCTTC
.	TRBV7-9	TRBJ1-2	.	CASSLGQGGIVGYTF	TGTGCCAGCAGCTTAGGTCAGGGAGGAATAGTTGGCTACACCTTC
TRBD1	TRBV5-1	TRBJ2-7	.	CASSSSRDRGTLSYEQYF	TGCGCCAGCAGCTCATCCCGGGACAGGGGTACACTGAGCTACGAGCAGTACTTC
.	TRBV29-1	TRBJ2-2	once	CSVGPTVTRNTGELFF	TGCAGCGTTGGCCCGACAGTAACTCGTAACACCGGGGAGCTGTTTTTT
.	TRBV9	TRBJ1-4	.	CASSGGGLGEKLFF	TGTGCCAGCAGCGGAGGAGGGCTTGGTGAAAAACTGTTTTTT
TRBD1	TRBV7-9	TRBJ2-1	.	CASSHRDRDNEQFF	TGTGCCAGCAGCCACCGGGACAGGGACAATGAGCAGTTCTTC
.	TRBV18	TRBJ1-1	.	CASSPQWEGEAFF	TGTGCCAGCTCACCACAGTGGGAGGGCGAAGCTTTCTTT
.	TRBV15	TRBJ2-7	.	CATSRDGGTYEQYF	TGTGCCACCAGCAGAGACGGAGGGACCTACGAGCAGTACTTC
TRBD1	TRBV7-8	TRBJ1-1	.	CASSLQGADTEAFF	TGTGCCAGCAGCTTACAGGGGGCAGACACTGAAGCTTTCTTT
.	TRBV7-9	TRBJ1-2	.	CASSLKQADGYTF	TGTGCCAGCAGCTTAAAACAGGCTGATGGCTACACCTTC
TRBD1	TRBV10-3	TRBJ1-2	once	CAISESRDIGQGDNYGYTF	TGTGCCATCAGTGAGTCGAGGGATATTGGGCAGGGGGATAACTATGGCTACACCTTC
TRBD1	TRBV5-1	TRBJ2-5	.	CASSLEGQGREQYF	TGCGCCAGCAGCTTGGAAGGACAGGGGAGGGAGCAGTACTTC
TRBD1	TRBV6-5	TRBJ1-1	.	CASSWGTGNTEAFF	TGTGCCAGCAGTTGGGGGACAGGAAACACTGAAGCTTTCTTT
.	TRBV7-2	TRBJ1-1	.	CASSLAPGNVAEAFF	TGTGCCAGCAGCTTAGCTCCGGGTAATGTCGCTGAAGCTTTCTTT
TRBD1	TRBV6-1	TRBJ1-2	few	CASSKRDRPYGYTF	TGTGCCAGCAGTAAACGGGACAGACCTTATGGCTACACCTTC
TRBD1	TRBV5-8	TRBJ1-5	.	CASSLGTGEMNQPQHF	TGTGCCAGCAGCTTGGGAACAGGGGAGATGAATCAGCCCCAGCATTTT
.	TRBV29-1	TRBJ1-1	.	CSVARWNTEAFF	TGCAGCGTTGCGAGGTGGAACACTGAAGCTTTCTTT
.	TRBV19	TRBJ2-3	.	CASSNTGPDTQYF	TGTGCCAGTAGTAATACAGGTCCAGATACGCAGTATTTT
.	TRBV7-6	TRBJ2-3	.	CASSLQPGTPPSGGTQYF	TGTGCCAGCAGCTTACAACCCGGGACTCCCCCCTCCGGGGGTACGCAGTATTTT
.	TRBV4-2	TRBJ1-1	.	CASSQGPGLANTEAFF	TGTGCCAGCAGCCAGGGACCGGGACTGGCGAACACTGAAGCTTTCTTT
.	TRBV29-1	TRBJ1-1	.	CSVGDTEAFF	TGCAGCGTAGGGGACACTGAAGCTTTCTTT
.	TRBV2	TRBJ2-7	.	CASSELYYEQYF	TGTGCCAGCAGTGAACTGTATTACGAGCAGTACTTC
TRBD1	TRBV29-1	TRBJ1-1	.	CSALTGDTEAFF	TGCAGCGCACTAACAGGGGACACTGAAGCTTTCTTT
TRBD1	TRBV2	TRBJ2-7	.	CASMGQAYEQYF	TGTGCCAGCATGGGACAGGCCTACGAGCAGTACTTC
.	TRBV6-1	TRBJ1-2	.	CASNAPPEGYTF	TGTGCCAGCAATGCCCCCCCGGAGGGCTACACCTTC
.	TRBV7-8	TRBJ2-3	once	CASSPLSGGGTDTQYF	TGTGCCAGCAGCCCTCTAAGTGGGGGCGGCACAGATACGCAGTATTTT
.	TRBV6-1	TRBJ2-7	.	CASSAPVGLTYEQYF	TGTGCCAGCAGCGCGCCAGTGGGGCTTACCTACGAGCAGTACTTC
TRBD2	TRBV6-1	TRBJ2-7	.	CASRSGLADTYEQYF	TGTGCCAGCAGGTCGGGACTAGCGGACACCTACGAGCAGTACTTC
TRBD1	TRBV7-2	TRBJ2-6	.	CASSLGQGSGANVLTF	TGTGCCAGCAGCTTAGGACAGGGATCTGGGGCCAACGTCCTGACTTTC
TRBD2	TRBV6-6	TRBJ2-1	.	CASSPLGEGNNEQFF	TGTGCCAGCAGTCCATTGGGGGAGGGGAACAATGAGCAGTTCTTC
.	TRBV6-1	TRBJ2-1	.	CASRPGGGNNEQFF	TGTGCCAGCCGACCCGGAGGCGGGAACAATGAGCAGTTCTTC
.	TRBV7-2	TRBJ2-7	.	CASSLGVGGQYEQYF	TGTGCCAGCAGCTTAGGGGTGGGGGGGCAATACGAGCAGTACTTC
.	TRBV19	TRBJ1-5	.	CASREWGAGDQPQHF	TGTGCCAGTAGAGAGTGGGGAGCGGGGGATCAGCCCCAGCATTTT